The clone carrying this T cell receptor beta chain was seen just once. The data stem from a study of blood T cell repertoires in COVID-19. Germline lookup yields CDR1 MNHEY and CDR2 SVGAGI. Trimming at V came to 6 bases and at J to 2 bases, leaving 9 bases not matched to a gene. The CDR3 has 15 residues. Only in-frame clones appear in the TCRdb table, and some are missing; sequencing was by immunoSEQ multiplex PCR. Of a few hundred thousand clones listed, 70% to 90% are singletons. Participants were aged about 18 to 95 years, lived in over 20 US areas, and enrolled virtually. This chain connects TRBV6-5 to TRBJ1-2; 7 bases fit TRBD1. What was sequenced was PBMCs or T cells enriched from blood (not recorded which). The clonotype was recovered from a woman aged 40 to 50 with acute COVID-19. The CDR3, as DNA: TGTGCCAGCAGCCTAGCACAGGGGCGAAACTATGGCTACACCTTC. It is translated as CASSLAQGRNYGYTF.